The clone carrying this TCR beta chain appeared once. The sample comes from a study of cytomegalovirus exposure and HLA in healthy donors. The germline gives CDR1 MDHEN, CDR2 SYDVKM. The CDR3 covers 10 residues. V was pared by 10 bases and J by 1 base, with 5 bases between. The PCR was carried out with 60 Vbeta primers and 13 Jbeta primers. The data were produced by immunoSEQ multiplex PCR, yet TCRdb's version contains in-frame clones alone and is incomplete. In the table there are about 130,000 clones, approximately 89% of which are singletons. Sequencing was carried out using PBMCs. The receptor comes from a woman in her twenties or thirties in good health and CMV-seropositive. The chain couples TRBV28 to TRBJ2-7; D unclear. CDR3: CATQSYEQYF. The DNA for the CDR3 is TGTGCCACCCAATCCTACGAGCAGTACTTC.